These 30 T cell receptor beta chains came from one sample sequenced in a study of shared clonotypes between healthy human individuals. The data were produced by immunoSEQ multiplex PCR, yet TCRdb's version contains in-frame clones alone and is incomplete. In the table there are 2 million to 2.5 million clones, approximately 94% of which are singletons. The sequenced sample consisted of naive CD4+ T cells sorted from blood. Subset denoted: CD45RA+ positively selected. All receptors come from a young man in good health.

The chain is built from TRBV4-3 and TRBJ1-1, with D possibly TRBD1 on 6 matching bases. The CDR3 runs to 14 residues. Trimming removed 4 bases at V and 0 bases at J, with 9 bases between. Germline V lookup: CDR1 LGHNA, CDR2 YSLEER. The CDR3 DNA reads TGCGCCAGCAGCCTAGGGGGTGTGAACACTGAAGCTTTCTTT. It is translated as CASSLGGVNTEAFF.

This clone was detected only once. The same CDR3 arises from other DNA sequences in this sample as well. V and J are TRBV18 and TRBJ1-4, with no clear D. Germline V CDR1 and CDR2: KGHSH, LQKENI. The CDR3 totals 14 residues. The germline V and J ends were trimmed by 3 bases and 0 bases, with 5 bases remaining between them. This CDR3 is CASSPGATNEKLFF. The CDR3 nucleotides read TGTGCCAGCTCACCTGGTGCAACTAATGAAAAACTGTTTTTT.

This rearrangement joins TRBV2 to TRBJ2-7, with D perhaps TRBD1 or TRBD2 (5 bases each). The CDR3 spans 14 residues. CDR1 and CDR2 from the germline V gene are SNHLY and FYNNEI. Trimming left V 6 bases short and J 3 bases short, with 15 bases between. In DNA form, the CDR3 reads TGTGCCAGCAGGGGGGATTCCCTAAACTACGAGCAGTACTTC. It encodes CASRGDSLNYEQYF. Full variable domain (remainder filled in from reference TRBV2 and TRBJ2-7): EPEVTQTPSHQVTQMGQEVILRCVPISNHLYFYWYRQILGQKVEFLVSFYNNEISEKSEIFDDQFSVERPDGSNFTLKIRSTKLEDSAMYFCASRGDSLNYEQYFGPGTRLTVT.

This rearrangement joins TRBV7-3 to TRBJ1-6, with D tentatively TRBD1 (5 bases). The CDR3 contains 14 residues. The ends were cut back, 5 bases at V and 10 bases at J, with 15 bases in the middle. Germline V gene sequence: CDR1 SGHTA, CDR2 FQGTGA. The CDR3 spells CASSLTGLSSPLHF. DNA of the CDR3: TGTGCCAGCAGCCTCACAGGATTAAGCTCACCCCTCCACTTT.

The V call is TRBV7-2, the J call TRBJ2-2, with 8 nucleotides matching TRBD2. Germline assignment: CDR1 SGHTA and CDR2 FQGNSA. Germline trimming cut 3 bases from V and 3 bases from J; bases unmatched to any gene: 3. The CDR3 runs to 15 residues. Written as DNA, the CDR3 is TGTGCCAGCAGCTTGCTAGCGGGCTACACCGGGGAGCTGTTTTTT. Protein product: CASSLLAGYTGELFF.

The chain joins TRBV7-2 to TRBJ2-1; D tentatively fits TRBD1 or TRBD2 (6 bases each). V shed 2 bases and J shed 10 bases, with 21 bases lying between them. This CDR3 contains 16 residues. Germline lookup yields CDR1 SGHTA and CDR2 FQGNSA. The CDR3 sequence: CASSLLATLTGPEQFF. In DNA, the CDR3 is TGTGCCAGCAGCTTACTAGCGACCCTGACAGGCCCCGAGCAGTTCTTC.

The genes are TRBV11-2 and TRBJ2-7; perhaps TRBD1 as D (6 bases). This CDR3 is 16 amino acids long. The V gene lost 1 base and the J gene lost 2 bases, with 15 bases spanning the gap. Germline loops: CDR1 SGHAT, CDR2 FQNNGV. The CDR3 here is CASSLVGQGPPYEQYF. DNA of the CDR3: TGTGCCAGCAGCTTAGTAGGGCAGGGGCCTCCCTACGAGCAGTACTTC.

This chain connects TRBV10-3 to TRBJ1-2, with unresolved D. Trimming shortened V by 2 bases and J by 2 bases, and 18 bases separated the two germline ends. The germline V gene has CDR1 ENHRY and CDR2 SYGVKD. The CDR3 sequence is 17 residues long. CDR3 protein: CAISEVRQLGTNYGYTF. The CDR3 nucleotides are TGTGCCATCAGTGAGGTACGGCAGTTAGGAACAAACTATGGCTACACCTTC.

V and J are TRBV18 and TRBJ2-5, with 8 bases aligning to TRBD2. Trimming removed 6 bases from V and 4 bases from J; junction bases left unmatched: 7. This CDR3 is 14 amino acids long. CDR1 KGHSH and CDR2 LQKENI come from the germline V gene. CDR3 bases: TGTGCCAGCTCCCTTGGACTAGCTCCAGAGACCCAGTACTTC. It yields the protein CASSLGLAPETQYF.

The chain is built from TRBV2 and TRBJ2-1; D remains ambiguous. Trimming cost V 7 bases and J 8 bases, with 6 bases left between them. CDR3 length equals 10 residues. Germline-derived CDR1 and CDR2 are SNHLY and FYNNEI. The CDR3 here is CASKLDEQFF. The CDR3 DNA reads as TGTGCCAGCAAGCTCGATGAGCAGTTCTTC.

The CDR3 nucleotides read TGTGCCAGCAGCTTAACGGGGGAATACAATGAGCAGTTCTTC. Its protein is CASSLTGEYNEQFF. The chain employs TRBV7-9 and TRBJ2-1, with D possibly being TRBD2 (6 bases). The CDR3 runs 14 residues. Germline V gene lookup returns CDR1 SEHNR and CDR2 FQNEAQ (reference sequence). The V and J ends lost 2 bases and 4 bases respectively, with 9 bases between them.

This chain joins TRBV27 and TRBJ1-5; D is perhaps TRBD1 (6 bases). The CDR3 has 14 amino acids. Trimming took off 6 bases at V and 2 bases at J, with 11 bases between the two ends. The germline V gene has CDR1 MNHEY and CDR2 SMNVEV (reference sequence). CDR3 in DNA: TGTGCCAGCAGCTTTGGACAGCGCAATCAGCCCCAGCATTTT. Translated: CASSFGQRNQPQHF.

The CDR3 here is CASSSRTSGRLNEQYF. The CDR3 DNA reads as TGTGCCAGCAGCTCTCGGACTAGCGGGAGATTAAACGAGCAGTACTTC. This chain links TRBV7-2 with TRBJ2-7; 13 bases agree with TRBD2. Germline-derived CDR1 and CDR2 are SGHTA and FQGNSA. The CDR3 spans 16 residues. Trimming took 4 bases from V and 5 from J; bases not matched to a gene: 8.

This chain uses TRBV6-1 with TRBJ2-4, with TRBD1 matching over 8 bases. V dropped 11 bases and J dropped 1; count of bases not matched to a gene: 4. CDR3 length equals 13 residues. CDR1 and CDR2 from the germline V gene are MNHNS and SASEGT. CDR3 in DNA: TGTGCCGCCCAGGGGGCTGCCAAAAACATTCAGTACTTC. Its translation: CAAQGAAKNIQYF.

This chain connects TRBV9 to TRBJ1-1; D gene ambiguous. Germline V gene data show CDR1 as SGDLS and CDR2 as YYNGEE. This CDR3 is 13 amino acids long. The germline V and J ends were trimmed by 4 bases and 4 bases, with 11 bases remaining between them. The CDR3 nucleotides are TGTGCCAGCAGCCTACGCGCGGGCACTGAAGCTTTCTTT. It is translated as CASSLRAGTEAFF.

The chain links TRBV7-2 to TRBJ2-2; no reliable D call. The CDR3 has 14 residues. CDR1 is SGHTA and CDR2 is FQGNSA in the germline V gene. V dropped 1 base and J dropped 6 bases, with 9 bases sitting between them. CDR3 DNA sequence: TGTGCCAGCAGCTTAGGGGTTGTGGCCGGGGAGCTGTTTTTT. Translated, it gives CASSLGVVAGELFF. The whole variable domain, remainder taken from reference TRBV7-2 and TRBJ2-2, is GAGVSQSPSNKVTEKGKDVELRCDPISGHTALYWYRQSLGQGLEFLIYFQGNSAPDKSGLPSDRFSAERTGGSVSTLTIQRTQQEDSAVYLCASSLGVVAGELFFGEGSRLTVL.

The gene calls are TRBV5-6 and TRBJ2-5, with a weak D call TRBD2 (6 bases). Trimming pared 1 base from V and 9 bases from J, leaving 28 bases between. Germline values: CDR1 SGHDT, CDR2 YYEEEE. The CDR3 extends over 18 amino acids. The CDR3: CASSLQGEVLFGSPAQYF. In DNA, the CDR3 is TGTGCCAGCAGCTTGCAGGGAGAGGTTCTTTTCGGGAGTCCGGCCCAGTACTTC.

V and J are TRBV2 and TRBJ2-7, with 7 positions matching TRBD2. The CDR3 is 14 amino acids. With V trimmed by 9 bases and J by 5 bases, 13 bases remained unmatched. From germline, CDR1 is SNHLY and CDR2 FYNNEI. The CDR3 reads CARNWDYPVNEQYF. CDR3 bases: TGTGCCAGAAATTGGGACTACCCGGTGAACGAGCAGTACTTC.

V is TRBV25-1 and J is TRBJ2-7, with D uncertain. CDR1 is MGHDK, CDR2 SYGVNS, per germline. The CDR3 runs to 14 residues. V was shortened by 0 bases and J by 2 bases, with 8 bases between the two germline ends. The CDR3 region has the DNA TGTGCCAGCAGTGAATATAGTACGACCTACGAGCAGTACTTC. Protein: CASSEYSTTYEQYF.

Turning to this clone: The same CDR3 also results from other DNA sequences found in this sample. The gene calls are TRBV28 and TRBJ2-4; no clear D gene. V dropped 5 bases and J dropped 0 bases, with 2 bases sitting between them. Germline loops: CDR1 MDHEN, CDR2 SYDVKM. CDR3 length: 12 residues. The CDR3 protein is CASSLAKNIQYF. Here the CDR3 DNA reads TGTGCCAGCAGTCTAGCCAAAAACATTCAGTACTTC.

The table lists this clone with a count of one. The chain combines TRBV7-6 with TRBJ2-7; D gene unclear. The V end was cut by 3 bases, the J end by 2 bases, with 11 bases between. Per germline, CDR1 SGHVS and CDR2 FNYEAQ. The CDR3 totals 14 residues. In DNA form, the CDR3 reads TGTGCCAGCAGCTTTGGACCCCTGGCCTACGAGCAGTACTTC. It yields the protein CASSFGPLAYEQYF.

The chain uses TRBV6-1 and TRBJ2-1; either TRBD1 or TRBD2 may supply D (6 bases each). The CDR3 has 17 amino acids. Between the trimmed V and J ends, which lost 3 bases and 0 bases, there was a span of 15 bases. CDR1 is MNHNS and CDR2 is SASEGT in the germline V gene. CDR3 DNA sequence: TGTGCCAGCAGTGACCCCCAGAGGGGGGTCTCCTACAATGAGCAGTTCTTC. This gives the protein CASSDPQRGVSYNEQFF.

The rearrangement uses TRBV11-2 and TRBJ1-6; D is ambiguous. This CDR3 comprises 13 residues. CDR1 and CDR2 (germline): SGHAT, FQNNGV. Trimming left V 5 bases short and J 1 base short, with 3 bases between. The CDR3 DNA is TGTGCCAGCAGCCGGTCCTATAATTCACCCCTCCACTTT. Protein sequence: CASSRSYNSPLHF. The variable domain in full, with the rest retrieved from reference TRBV11-2 and TRBJ1-6, is EAGVAQSPRYKIIEKRQSVAFWCNPISGHATLYWYQQILGQGPKLLIQFQNNGVVDDSQLPKDRFSAERLKGVDSTLKIQPAKLEDSAVYLCASSRSYNSPLHFGNGTRLTVT.

This rearrangement joins TRBV7-3 to TRBJ2-7; tentative D call: TRBD2 (6 bases). V dropped 5 bases and J dropped 2 bases, with 16 bases sitting between them. Germline loops: CDR1 SGHTA, CDR2 FQGTGA. The CDR3 runs 15 residues. In nucleotides, the CDR3 is TGTGCCAGCAGCCGCCAGGGAGGAGGAGCCTACGAGCAGTACTTC. Encoded protein: CASSRQGGGAYEQYF. The full variable domain, its missing parts supplied by reference TRBV7-3 and TRBJ2-7, is GAGVSQTPSNKVTEKGKYVELRCDPISGHTALYWYRQSLGQGPEFLIYFQGTGAADDSGLPNDRFFAVRPEGSVSTLKIQRTERGDSAVYLCASSRQGGGAYEQYFGPGTRLTVT.

V is TRBV6-1 and J is TRBJ2-7, with 7 positions matching TRBD2. The CDR3 spans 16 residues. Germline CDR1 MNHNS, CDR2 SASEGT. Unmatched junction bases numbered 9, after V lost 4 bases and J lost 0 bases. The CDR3 bases are TGTGCCAGCAGTGCCTGGGGAGCGGGGAGCTCCTACGAGCAGTACTTC. It codes for CASSAWGAGSSYEQYF.

This chain links TRBV20-1 with TRBJ2-5; D is unclear. Between the trimmed V and J ends, which lost 3 bases and 4 bases, there was a span of 6 bases. CDR1 DFQATT and CDR2 SNEGSKA come from the germline V gene (reference sequence). The CDR3 sequence is 11 residues long. The CDR3 nucleotides are TGCAGTGCTAGGAATGGAGAGACCCAGTACTTC. Protein: CSARNGETQYF.

The rearrangement joins TRBV4-2 to TRBJ2-7; D is perhaps TRBD1 or TRBD2 (5 bases each). Germline CDR1 reads LGHNA; CDR2 reads YNFKEQ. Trimming shortened V by 5 bases and J by 2 bases, and 16 bases separated the two germline ends. The CDR3 length is 15 residues. CDR3 DNA: TGTGCCAGCAGCGAAGGGACGGCAAGAACCTACGAGCAGTACTTC. It is translated as CASSEGTARTYEQYF.

The V call is TRBV9, the J call TRBJ2-7, with D perhaps given as TRBD1 or TRBD2 (5 bases each). V lost 0 bases, J lost 1 base, and 14 bases lay in between. This CDR3 region has 16 residues. Germline V lookup: CDR1 SGDLS, CDR2 YYNGEE. The CDR3 reads CASSVGRRGASYEQYF. The DNA for the CDR3 is TGTGCCAGCAGCGTAGGGCGACGAGGGGCTTCCTACGAGCAGTACTTC.

V usage is TRBV14 and J usage is TRBJ1-6; D ambiguous. Germline V CDR1 and CDR2: SGHDN, FVKESK. CDR3 length: 13 residues. With 2 bases removed from V and 7 bases from J, the gap between germline ends came to 6 bases. The CDR3 DNA is TGTGCCAGCAGCCAACAGACGAATTCACCCCTCCACTTT. Protein product: CASSQQTNSPLHF.

V is TRBV6-5 and J is TRBJ1-3; 8 bases match TRBD1. V lost 7 bases, J lost 7 bases, and 9 bases stayed unmatched. The CDR3 extends over 14 amino acids. Germline V gene sequence: CDR1 MNHEY, CDR2 SVGAGI. Written as DNA, the CDR3 is TGTGCCAGCACCTCACCAGGGGGCGAGAACACCATATATTTT. Translation gives CASTSPGGENTIYF.